One and the same sample provided the 20 T cell receptor beta chains below, sequenced in a study of CD8+CD57+ T cells in acquired aplastic anemia. TCR beta VDJ and CDR3 profiling used genomic DNA as template. One entry per CDR3 protein results from TCRdb running MiXCR on the reads. The data show 130,000 or so distinct CDR3 sequences, 55% to 70% seen once. Selection for sequencing was limited to patients who had shown CD8+CD57+ cell expansion by flow cytometry. The source material was sorted CD4+, CD8+, or CD8+CD57+ T cells (not recorded which) from PBMCs. The receptors were sampled from a human donor with aplastic anemia.

The chain is built from TRBV7-9 and TRBJ1-5; D is undetermined. CDR1 is SEHNR and CDR2 is FQNEAQ in the germline V gene (reference sequence). This CDR3 has 14 amino acids. Trimming took off 3 bases at V and 5 bases at J, with 11 bases between the two ends. In nucleotides, the CDR3 is TGTGCCAGCAGCTTTGGAGGGATTGATCAGCCCCAGCATTTT. Protein: CASSFGGIDQPQHF.

The V gene is TRBV29-1, the J gene TRBJ1-2, with D possibly matching TRBD1 (6 bases). This CDR3 has 13 residues. V dropped 4 bases and J dropped 4 bases, with 13 bases sitting between them. Germline V gives CDR1 SQVTM, CDR2 ANQGSEA. The CDR3 loop is CSVGEGGGYGYTF. The CDR3 region has the DNA TGCAGCGTTGGGGAGGGGGGGGGCTATGGCTACACCTTC.

The V gene is TRBV10-3, the J gene TRBJ2-7, with 10 bases identical to TRBD2. The CDR3 covers 14 residues. Germline V gives CDR1 ENHRY, CDR2 SYGVKD. The V gene end was trimmed by 8 bases and the J gene end by 2 bases; junction bases not matched to a gene: 6. DNA for the CDR3: TGTGCCATCCAAAGGACTAGCGGTACCTACGAGCAGTACTTC. The encoded protein is CAIQRTSGTYEQYF.

The chain is built from TRBV20-1 and TRBJ2-5; 10 bases are a match to TRBD2. With V trimmed by 0 bases and J by 2 bases, 3 bases remained unmatched. CDR1 and CDR2 from the germline V gene are DFQATT and SNEGSKA (reference sequence). The CDR3 totals 15 residues. CDR3 coding DNA: TGCAGTGCTAGAGATCTAGCGGGGGATCAAGAGACCCAGTACTTC. It codes for CSARDLAGDQETQYF.

Ten or more counts support this clonotype. The chain has TRBV14 and TRBJ2-7; D unclear. CDR1 SGHDN and CDR2 FVKESK come from the germline V gene. The CDR3 contains 19 residues. Trimming removed 0 bases from V and 2 bases from J, with 23 bases in between. The DNA of the CDR3 is TGTGCCAGCAGCCAAGATGACTTTACTCTTACCTTAAGACCCTACGAGCAGTACTTC. Translating gives CASSQDDFTLTLRPYEQYF.

This clonotype has at least ten counts. The chain combines TRBV7-9 with TRBJ2-1; possibly TRBD2 for D (6 bases). V was cut by 5 bases and J by 6 bases, with 8 bases left in between. The CDR3 length is 12 residues. From germline, CDR1 is SEHNR and CDR2 FQNEAQ (reference sequence). The CDR3 spells CASSLGSNEQFF. In nucleotides, the CDR3 is TGTGCCAGCAGCCTCGGGAGCAATGAGCAGTTCTTC.

This clonotype was picked up many times. The rearrangement uses TRBV6-1 and TRBJ2-7; tentative D call: TRBD1 (8 bases). Germline assignment: CDR1 MNHNS and CDR2 SASEGT. The germline V and J ends were trimmed by 6 bases and 3 bases, with 15 bases remaining between them. The CDR3 is 14 amino acids. CDR3 sequence reads: CASSPGGGSYEQYF. CDR3 in DNA: TGTGCCAGCAGCCCAGGGGGCGGGAGCTACGAGCAGTACTTC.

V usage is TRBV20-1 and J usage is TRBJ1-2; unclear D gene. CDR3 size: 15 residues. V was shortened by 3 bases and J by 4 bases, with 18 bases between the two germline ends. The germline CDR1 and CDR2 sequences are DFQATT and SNEGSKA (reference sequence). The CDR3 spells CSASSPSGGVYGYTF. Written as DNA, the CDR3 is TGCAGTGCTAGCTCTCCGTCGGGAGGTGTCTATGGCTACACCTTC.

This clonotype was recorded at least ten times. This chain uses TRBV11-2 with TRBJ2-3, with TRBD1 as a possible D gene (5 bases). CDR1 SGHAT and CDR2 FQNNGV come from the germline V gene. Trimming stripped 3 bases from V and 2 bases from J, with 12 bases between. CDR3 size: 15 residues. CDR3 bases: TGTGCCAGCAGCTTGACCCCCAGGGCCACAGATACGCAGTATTTT. Residues: CASSLTPRATDTQYF.

This clonotype was observed a single time. This sequence joins TRBV5-1 and TRBJ1-1; 9 bases fit TRBD1. Germline V gene data show CDR1 as SGHRS and CDR2 as YFSETQ. The CDR3 consists of 14 residues. V dropped 4 bases and J dropped 3; count of bases not matched to a gene: 4. The CDR3, as DNA: TGCGCCAGCAGCAGAACAGGGGGCGACACTGAAGCTTTCTTT. It is translated as CASSRTGGDTEAFF. Full variable domain (remainder filled in from reference TRBV5-1 and TRBJ1-1): KAGVTQTPRYLIKTRGQQVTLSCSPISGHRSVSWYQQTPGQGLQFLFEYFSETQRNKGNFPGRFSGRQFSNSRSEMNVSTLELGDSALYLCASSRTGGDTEAFFGQGTRLTVV.

The chain recombines TRBV10-3 with TRBJ1-5; possible D gene TRBD1, 6 bases. There are 16 residues in the CDR3. Germline lookup yields CDR1 ENHRY and CDR2 SYGVKD. V lost 2 bases, J lost 0 bases, and 11 bases lay in between. The CDR3 bases are TGTGCCATCAGTGAGGGGGGACACAATAGCAATCAGCCCCAGCATTTT. Encoded protein: CAISEGGHNSNQPQHF.

This clonotype occurred many times. J is TRBJ2-7 and V is TRBV6-5; no clear D gene. Looked up from germline, CDR1 is MNHEY and CDR2 is SVGAGI. The germline V and J ends were trimmed by 1 base and 5 bases, with 12 bases remaining between them. The CDR3 extends over 14 amino acids. CDR3 sequence: CASSYLGIGDEQYF. The CDR3 nucleotides read TGTGCCAGCAGTTACTTGGGTATTGGCGACGAGCAGTACTTC.

The chain joins TRBV9 to TRBJ2-5; the D gene is possibly TRBD2 (5 bases). From germline, CDR1 is SGDLS and CDR2 YYNGEE. The CDR3 length is 13 residues. V gave up 0 bases and J gave up 6 bases, with 9 bases separating them. The CDR3 DNA reads TGTGCCAGCAGCGTAGGGCGGGCGAAGACCCAGTACTTC. It translates to CASSVGRAKTQYF. The full variable domain, with the rest looked up from reference TRBV9 and TRBJ2-5, is DSGVTQTPKHLITATGQRVTLRCSPRSGDLSVYWYQQSLDQGLQFLIQYYNGEERAKGNILERFSAQQFPDLHSELNLSSLELGDSALYFCASSVGRAKTQYFGPGTRLLVL.

This sequence joins TRBV6-4 and TRBJ1-2; 8 positions agree with TRBD1. Germline CDR1 is MRHNA and CDR2 is SNTAGT. The CDR3 has 16 amino acids. J gave up 3 bases and V 1 base, and 7 bases lay outside the gene matches. The CDR3 protein is CASSDWTGIIYYGYTF. CDR3 coding DNA: TGTGCCAGCAGTGACTGGACAGGGATAATTTACTATGGCTACACCTTC.

This rearrangement joins TRBV14 to TRBJ2-7; D uncertain. The CDR3 runs 12 residues. The germline V and J ends were trimmed by 3 bases and 4 bases, with 7 bases remaining between them. Per germline, CDR1 SGHDN and CDR2 FVKESK. CDR3 residues: CASSHTAYEQYF. CDR3 sequence (DNA): TGTGCCAGCAGCCACACAGCATACGAGCAGTACTTC. The whole variable domain, filled in from reference TRBV14 and TRBJ2-7, reads EAGVTQFPSHSVIEKGQTVTLRCDPISGHDNLYWYRRVMGKEIKFLLHFVKESKQDESGMPNNRFLAERTGGTYSTLKVQPAELEDSGVYFCASSHTAYEQYFGPGTRLTVT.

This clonotype was seen just once. The chain uses TRBV20-1 and TRBJ2-2; D unresolved. The CDR3 is 13 amino acids. Germline lookup yields CDR1 DFQATT and CDR2 SNEGSKA (reference sequence). Trimming stripped 2 bases from V and 2 bases from J, with 6 bases between. CDR3 nucleotides: TGCAGTGCTAGACAGCTTAACACCGGGGAGCTGTTTTTT. It codes for CSARQLNTGELFF.

A few counts support this clonotype. This chain connects TRBV12-3 or TRBV12-4 to TRBJ1-1; D is unclear. Trimming cost V 2 bases and J 1 base, with 5 bases left between them. CDR3 length: 13 amino acids. CDR3 protein: CASSLMENTEAFF. CDR3 DNA sequence: TGTGCCAGCAGTTTAATGGAGAACACTGAAGCTTTCTTT.

This clonotype was seen a single time. The CDR3 loop is CASSEGAKLFF. The DNA for the CDR3 is TGTGCCAGCAGTGAAGGGGCGAAGCTGTTTTTT. The V gene is TRBV2, the J gene TRBJ2-2; D unclear. This CDR3 contains 11 residues. Germline CDR1 reads SNHLY; CDR2 reads FYNNEI. Deletions cut 1 base from V and 12 bases from J, with 6 bases between.

The chain couples TRBV7-9 to TRBJ2-5; maybe TRBD2 (6 bases). Per germline, CDR1 SEHNR and CDR2 FQNEAQ (reference sequence). The CDR3 has 14 amino acids. The V end was cut by 0 bases, the J end by 3 bases, with 8 bases between. CDR3 bases: TGTGCCAGCAGCTTAGCGCGGGGCAAAGAGACCCAGTACTTC. The encoded protein is CASSLARGKETQYF. Supplemented by reference TRBV7-9 and TRBJ2-5, the full variable domain reads DTGVSQNPRHKITKRGQNVTFRCDPISEHNRLYWYRQTLGQGPEFLTYFQNEAQLEKSRLLSDRFSAERPKGSFSTLEIQRTEQGDSAMYLCASSLARGKETQYFGPGTRLLVL.

J is TRBJ2-3 and V is TRBV19; D is unresolved. V was pared by 4 bases and J by 0 bases, with 11 bases between. CDR1 and CDR2 from the germline V gene are LNHDA and SQIVND (reference sequence). The CDR3 is 15 amino acids. The CDR3 DNA is TGTGCCAGTAGTAGACTTGCGACTAGCACAGATACGCAGTATTTT. This translates into CASSRLATSTDTQYF.